This TCR beta chain was obtained from a study of T cell responses to AZD1222 COVID-19 vaccine. The V gene lost 0 bases and the J gene lost 2 bases, with 7 bases spanning the gap. Germline V lookup: CDR1 LNHNV, CDR2 YYDKDF (reference sequence). The CDR3 is made up of 15 amino acids. Method: immunoSEQ multiplex PCR; TCRdb's copy keeps in-frame clones and lacks some. In the table there are about 100,000 clones, roughly 86% of which are singletons. As concerns this clone: As yet, its antigen is unknown.

Study observations and caveats: Just a handful of people given AZD1222 tested seropositive at baseline. Donors, mostly white British, included more females; clonal diversity was possibly underestimated. Spike-specific TCR depth and breadth grew after two AZD1222 doses.

The chain links TRBV15 to TRBJ2-2; D call uncertain. This clonotype was obtained from an adult in good health. Sample: peripheral blood, taken on day 0 of MenACWY control vaccination. The CDR3 DNA sequence: TGTGCCACCAGCAGAGATAGGCTTAACACCGGGGAGCTGTTTTTT. Translated, it gives CATSRDRLNTGELFF.